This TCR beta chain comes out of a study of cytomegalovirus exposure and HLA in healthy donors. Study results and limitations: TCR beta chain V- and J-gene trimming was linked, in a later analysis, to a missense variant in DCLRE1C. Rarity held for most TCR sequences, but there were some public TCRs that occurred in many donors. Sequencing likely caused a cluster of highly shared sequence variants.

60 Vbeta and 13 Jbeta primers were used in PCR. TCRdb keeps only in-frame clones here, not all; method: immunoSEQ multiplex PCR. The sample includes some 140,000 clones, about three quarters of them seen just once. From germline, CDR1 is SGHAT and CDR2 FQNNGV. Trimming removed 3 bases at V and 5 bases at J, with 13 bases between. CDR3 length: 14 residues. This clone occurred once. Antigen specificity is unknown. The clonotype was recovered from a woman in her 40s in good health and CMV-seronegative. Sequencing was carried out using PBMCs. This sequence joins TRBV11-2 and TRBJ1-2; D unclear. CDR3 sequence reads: CASSFSSSPYGYTF. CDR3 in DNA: TGTGCCAGCAGCTTTTCCAGTAGCCCATATGGCTACACCTTC.